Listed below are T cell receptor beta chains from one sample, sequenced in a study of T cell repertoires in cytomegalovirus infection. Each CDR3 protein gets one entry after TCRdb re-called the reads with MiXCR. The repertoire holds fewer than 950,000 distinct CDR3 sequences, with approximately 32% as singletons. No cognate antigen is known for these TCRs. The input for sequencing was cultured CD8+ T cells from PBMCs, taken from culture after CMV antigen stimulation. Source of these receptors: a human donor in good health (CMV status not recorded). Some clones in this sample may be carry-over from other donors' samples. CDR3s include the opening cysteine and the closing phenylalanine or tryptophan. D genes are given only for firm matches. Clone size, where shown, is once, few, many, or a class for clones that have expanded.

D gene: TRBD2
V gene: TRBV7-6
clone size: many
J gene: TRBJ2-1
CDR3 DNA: TGTGCCAGCAGCTTAGTAGGGTTCGGCGGGAGCTCCTACAATGAGCAGTTCTTC
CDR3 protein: CASSLVGFGGSSYNEQFF

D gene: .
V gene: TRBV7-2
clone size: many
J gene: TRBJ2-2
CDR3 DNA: TGTGCCAGCAGCTTATGGGACACTTCGAACACCGGGGAGCTGTTTTTT
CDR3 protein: CASSLWDTSNTGELFF

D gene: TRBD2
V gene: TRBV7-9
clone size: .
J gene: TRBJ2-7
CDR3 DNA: TGTGCCAGCAGCACTAGCGGGGGAAGTGGGAGGTACGAGCAGTACTTC
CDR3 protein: CASSTSGGSGRYEQYF

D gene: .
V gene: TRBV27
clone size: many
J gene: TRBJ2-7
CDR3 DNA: TGTGCCAGCAGTTTCTTCCCCCCCGAGACGTCGAGCTCCTACGAGCAGTACTTC
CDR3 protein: CASSFFPPETSSSYEQYF

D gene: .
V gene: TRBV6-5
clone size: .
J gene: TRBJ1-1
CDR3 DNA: TGTGCCAGCAGTTACGGCTCCTACACTGAAGCTTTCTTT
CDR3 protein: CASSYGSYTEAFF

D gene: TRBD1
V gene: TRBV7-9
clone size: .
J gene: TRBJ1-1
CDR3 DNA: TGTGCCAGCAGCCACGGGACAGGAAGGAACACTGAAGCTTTCTTT
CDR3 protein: CASSHGTGRNTEAFF

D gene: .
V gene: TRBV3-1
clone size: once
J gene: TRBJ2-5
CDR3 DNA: TGTGCCAGCAGCCAAGACTTAAACATCCCCCAAGAGACCCAGTACTTC
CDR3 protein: CASSQDLNIPQETQYF

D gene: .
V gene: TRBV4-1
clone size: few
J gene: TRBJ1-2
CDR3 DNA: TGCGCCAGCAGCCCCGCCCGGGGGCCTGACTATGGCTACACCTTC
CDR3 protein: CASSPARGPDYGYTF

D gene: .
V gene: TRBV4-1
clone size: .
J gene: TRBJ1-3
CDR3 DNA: TGCGCCAGCAGCCAAGAGACTCCTGGAAACACCATATATTTT
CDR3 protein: CASSQETPGNTIYF

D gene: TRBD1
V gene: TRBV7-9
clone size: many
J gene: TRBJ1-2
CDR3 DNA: TGTGCCAGCAGCTTAGAAGGGGGCGGCTATGGCTACACCTTC
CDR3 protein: CASSLEGGGYGYTF

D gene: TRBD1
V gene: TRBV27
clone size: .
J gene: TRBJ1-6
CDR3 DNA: TGTGCCAGCACCCCTGGGACAGGGAGTTCACCCCTCCACTTT
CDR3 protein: CASTPGTGSSPLHF

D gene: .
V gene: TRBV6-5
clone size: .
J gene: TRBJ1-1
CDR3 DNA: TGTGCCAGCAGTTACTCTGCGGACCGAGCGAACACTGAAGCTTTCTTT
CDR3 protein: CASSYSADRANTEAFF

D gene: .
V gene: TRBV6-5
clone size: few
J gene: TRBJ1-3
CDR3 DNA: TGTGCCAGCAGCCTCCTGAGCTCTGGAAACACCATATATTTT
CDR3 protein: CASSLLSSGNTIYF

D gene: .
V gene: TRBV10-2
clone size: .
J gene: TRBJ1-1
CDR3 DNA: TGCGCCAGCAGTGGGGACATGGATGCTTTCTTT
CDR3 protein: CASSGDMDAFF

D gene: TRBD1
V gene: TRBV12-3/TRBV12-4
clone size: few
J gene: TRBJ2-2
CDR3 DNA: TGTGCCAGCAATTCTGGGGACAGGGGGCCCGGGGAGCTGTTTTTT
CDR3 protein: CASNSGDRGPGELFF

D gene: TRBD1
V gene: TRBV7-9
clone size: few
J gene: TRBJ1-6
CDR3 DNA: TGTGCCAGCAGCTCAGCGGAGGGGGCGAGGGGTTCACCCCTCCACTTT
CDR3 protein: CASSSAEGARGSPLHF

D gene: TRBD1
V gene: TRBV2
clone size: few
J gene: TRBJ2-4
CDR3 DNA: TGTGCCAGCAGATTCGACAGGGTCGGCATAGGGTCCAAAAACATTCAGTACTTC
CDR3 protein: CASRFDRVGIGSKNIQYF

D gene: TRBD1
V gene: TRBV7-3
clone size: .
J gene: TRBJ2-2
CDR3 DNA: TGTGCCAGCAGCTTATTCGACAGGGATTATACCGGGGAGCTGTTTTTT
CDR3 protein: CASSLFDRDYTGELFF

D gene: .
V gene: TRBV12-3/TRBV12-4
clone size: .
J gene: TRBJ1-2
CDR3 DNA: TGTGCCAGCAGTGGGGGGTGGGGCTATGGCTACACCTTC
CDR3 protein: CASSGGWGYGYTF